The sample holds a few counts of the clone carrying this T cell receptor (gamma chain). TCRdb pairs this DNA with a much larger clone's protein that differs at residue 4, likely a read error; the protein shown was translated from the DNA. Gammadelta T cells were flow-sorted from PBMC into Vgamma9/Vdelta2+ and Vdelta2-negative populations for bulk analysis. This entry belongs to a study of γδ T cells in repeated Plasmodium falciparum infection. This CDR3 region has 11 residues. V was clipped by 9 bases and J by 7 bases; unmatched bases: 9. Germline V lookup: CDR1 GITISATS, CDR2 ISYDGTV (reference sequence). TCRdb re-called the multiplex PCR reads via CATT. The table shows about 30,000 gamma-chain clones, with 1.4% occurring only once.

The receptor was isolated from a pool of human donors (malaria-infected and uninfected, not separated). The sequenced sample was gamma-delta T cells from blood. The chain carries TRGV9 and TRGJ1 or TRGJ2. In the absence of a J gene in TCRdb, the DNA was matched to germline to assign it here. The DNA for the CDR3 is TGTGCCTTGCGGACTGTCTATAAGAAACTCTTT. This gives the protein CALRTVYKKLF.